Following are 12 T cell receptor beta chains from one sample sequenced in a study of T cells expressing NK-cell markers. TCRdb re-called the 5' RACE reads and shows each CDR3 protein once, DNA omitted. The table gives about 150,000 distinct CDR3 sequences; the top ten clones make up 20% of it. The specimen was blood T cells: a sorted CD56 or NKG2C T cell subset, CD4+ or CD8+ T cells, or bulk PBMC T cells (not recorded which). The source of these receptors is a man aged 18 to 70 in good health.

V usage is TRBV27 and J usage is TRBJ2-2; no DNA is available, so the TRBD1 call from TCRdb remains unchecked. CDR3 length: 18 amino acids. Germline V gene data show CDR1 as MNHEY and CDR2 as SMNVEV (reference sequence). The CDR3 region is CASSPHPGGYSNTGELFF.

The CDR3 reads CASSVNRASTDTQYF. The genes are TRBV9 and TRBJ2-3; there is no DNA to check the TCRdb D call of TRBD1. In germline, CDR1 is SGDLS, CDR2 YYNGEE. The CDR3 extends over 15 amino acids.

CDR3 loop: CASSAFRDRGEETQYF. The J gene is TRBJ2-5, the V gene TRBV7-8; no DNA is available, so the TRBD1 call from TCRdb remains unchecked. CDR3 length: 16 amino acids. CDR1 and CDR2 from the germline V gene are SGHVS and FQNEAQ.

CDR3 sequence reads: CASSYLMGQGVRDTEAFF. The chain carries TRBV6-5 and TRBJ1-1; TCRdb lists TRBD1, though no DNA is available to test this call. From germline, CDR1 is MNHEY and CDR2 SVGAGI. CDR3 size: 18 residues.

This rearrangement joins TRBV6-1 to TRBJ1-1; checking the TCRdb D call of TRBD1 is not possible without DNA. The germline CDR1 and CDR2 sequences are MNHNS and SASEGT. CDR3 length: 16 amino acids. CDR3 residues: CASSITGQTMNTEAFF.

V gene TRBV27 combines with J gene TRBJ2-7; TCRdb reports TRBD2, a call that lacks DNA to check it against. CDR3 length equals 17 residues. Germline-derived CDR1 and CDR2 are MNHEY and SMNVEV (reference sequence). CDR3 region: CASSPILQGLVGYEQYF.

V and J are TRBV28 and TRBJ2-4. The length of the CDR3 is 15 residues. Per the germline V gene, CDR1 is MDHEN and CDR2 is SYDVKM. This CDR3 reads CASSLFREAKNIQYF. Looking up the rest from reference TRBV28 and TRBJ2-4 gives the full variable domain: DVKVTQSSRYLVKRTGEKVFLECVQDMDHENMFWYRQDPGLGLRLIYFSYDVKMKEKGDIPEGYSVSREKKERFSLILESASTNQTSMYLCASSLFREAKNIQYFGAGTRLSVL.

The V gene is TRBV27, the J gene TRBJ2-1. The CDR3 is made up of 11 amino acids. Germline V gene data show CDR1 as MNHEY and CDR2 as SMNVEV (reference sequence). CDR3 sequence reads: CASSNDWEQFF.

The V call is TRBV2, the J call TRBJ1-1; absent DNA, TCRdb's TRBD1 call cannot be checked. CDR1 is SNHLY, CDR2 FYNNEI, per germline. This CDR3 is 15 amino acids long. The CDR3 sequence: CASTARGQGYTEAFF.

V usage is TRBV20-1 and J usage is TRBJ2-2; TCRdb proposes TRBD2, but this gene call is untestable without DNA. This CDR3 region has 14 residues. Germline V gene sequence: CDR1 DFQATT, CDR2 SNEGSKA (reference sequence). CDR3 protein: CSARVGLEAGELFF.

The genes are TRBV2 and TRBJ1-5; TCRdb's assignment of TRBD1 cannot be checked, as there is no DNA. The CDR3 runs to 16 residues. The germline gives CDR1 SNHLY, CDR2 FYNNEI. The CDR3 reads CASSRDRGYSNQPQHF.

V gene TRBV5-1 combines with J gene TRBJ2-3; TCRdb proposes TRBD1, but this gene call is untestable without DNA. CDR3 size: 15 residues. Germline CDR1 reads SGHRS; CDR2 reads YFSETQ. This CDR3 is CASSWTSGSTDTQYF.